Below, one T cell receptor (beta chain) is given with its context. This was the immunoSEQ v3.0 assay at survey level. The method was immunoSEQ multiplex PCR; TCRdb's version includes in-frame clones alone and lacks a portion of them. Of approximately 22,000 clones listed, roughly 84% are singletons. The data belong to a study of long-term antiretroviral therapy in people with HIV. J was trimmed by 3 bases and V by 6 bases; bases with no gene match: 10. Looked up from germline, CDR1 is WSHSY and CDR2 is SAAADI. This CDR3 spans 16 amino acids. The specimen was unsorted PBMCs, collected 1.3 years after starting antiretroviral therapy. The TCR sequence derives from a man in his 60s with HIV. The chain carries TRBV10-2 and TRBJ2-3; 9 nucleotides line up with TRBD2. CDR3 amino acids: CASRGLAKGGTDTQYF. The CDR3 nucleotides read TGCGCCAGCAGGGGACTAGCAAAAGGGGGAACAGATACGCAGTATTTT.